This TCR beta chain was profiled in a study of identical twins. Broader study findings: In cord blood, abundant beta clonotypes had fewer insertions; memory showed no trend.

V lost 4 bases and J lost 1, with 22 bases in between. The CDR3 is 18 residues long. In germline, CDR1 is SGHRS, CDR2 YFSETQ. TCRdb re-analysed the 5' RACE reads in MiXCR, keeping a single row per CDR3 protein. This table has some 710,000 distinct CDR3 sequences, 6.1% appearing once. Turning to this clonotype: As yet, its antigen is unknown.

This receptor was identified in a man aged 18 to 30 in good health. The rearrangement joins TRBV5-1 to TRBJ2-3; D remains unclear. Sample: naive T cells sorted from blood. Here the CDR3 reads CASSTDTTNSPGTDTQYF. As DNA, the CDR3 is TGCGCCAGCAGCACCGACACCACGAACTCCCCCGGCACAGATACGCAGTATTTT.